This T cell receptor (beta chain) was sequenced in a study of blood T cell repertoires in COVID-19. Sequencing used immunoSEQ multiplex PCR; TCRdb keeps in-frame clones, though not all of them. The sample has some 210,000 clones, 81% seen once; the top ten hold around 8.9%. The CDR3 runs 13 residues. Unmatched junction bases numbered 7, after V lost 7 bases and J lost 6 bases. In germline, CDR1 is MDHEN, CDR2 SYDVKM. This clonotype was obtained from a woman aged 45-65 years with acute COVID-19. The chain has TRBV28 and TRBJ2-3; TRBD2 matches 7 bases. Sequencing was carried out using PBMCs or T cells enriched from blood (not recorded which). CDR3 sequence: CASTRLAGDTQYF. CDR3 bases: TGTGCCAGCACTCGACTAGCCGGCGATACGCAGTATTTT.